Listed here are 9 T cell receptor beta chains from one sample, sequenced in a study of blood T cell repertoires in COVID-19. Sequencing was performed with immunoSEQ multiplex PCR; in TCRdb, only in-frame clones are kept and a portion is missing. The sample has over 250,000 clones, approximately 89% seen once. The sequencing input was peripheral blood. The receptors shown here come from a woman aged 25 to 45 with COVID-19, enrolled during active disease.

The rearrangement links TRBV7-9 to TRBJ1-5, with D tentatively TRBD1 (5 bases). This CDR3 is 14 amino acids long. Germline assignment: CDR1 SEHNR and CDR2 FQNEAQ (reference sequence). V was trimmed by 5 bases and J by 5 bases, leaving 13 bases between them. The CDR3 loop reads CASSLTGGHQPQHF. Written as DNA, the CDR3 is TGTGCCAGCAGCCTAACCGGGGGTCATCAGCCCCAGCATTTT. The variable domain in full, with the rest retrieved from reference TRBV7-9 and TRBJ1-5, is DTGVSQNPRHKITKRGQNVTFRCDPISEHNRLYWYRQTLGQGPEFLTYFQNEAQLEKSRLLSDRFSAERPKGSFSTLEIQRTEQGDSAMYLCASSLTGGHQPQHFGDGTRLSIL.

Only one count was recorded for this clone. Here the CDR3 DNA reads TGTGCCAGCAGTAGGAGGGCGGGCGACTATGGCTACACCTTC. Its protein is CASSRRAGDYGYTF. The chain combines TRBV28 with TRBJ1-2; D gene uncertain. This CDR3 has 14 residues. Germline assignment: CDR1 MDHEN and CDR2 SYDVKM. V was cut by 5 bases and J by 3 bases, with 13 bases left in between.

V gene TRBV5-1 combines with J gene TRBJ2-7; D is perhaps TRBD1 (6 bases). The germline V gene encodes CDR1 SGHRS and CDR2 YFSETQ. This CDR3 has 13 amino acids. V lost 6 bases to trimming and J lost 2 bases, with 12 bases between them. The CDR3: CASKQGPPYEQYF. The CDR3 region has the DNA TGCGCCAGCAAGCAGGGGCCCCCCTACGAGCAGTACTTC.

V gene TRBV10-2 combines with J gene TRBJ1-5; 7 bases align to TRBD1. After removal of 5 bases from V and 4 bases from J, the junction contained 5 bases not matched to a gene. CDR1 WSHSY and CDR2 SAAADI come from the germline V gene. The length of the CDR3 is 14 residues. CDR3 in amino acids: CASSSTGRNQPQHF. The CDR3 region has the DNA TGCGCCAGCAGTTCGACAGGGCGGAATCAGCCCCAGCATTTT.

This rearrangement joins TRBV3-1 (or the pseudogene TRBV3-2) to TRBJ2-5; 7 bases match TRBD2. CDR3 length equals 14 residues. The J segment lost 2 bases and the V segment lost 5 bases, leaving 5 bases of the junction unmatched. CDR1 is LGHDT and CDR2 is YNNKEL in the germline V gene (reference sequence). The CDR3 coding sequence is TGTGCCAGCAGCGGGAGGGCCGGGCAAGAGACCCAGTACTTC. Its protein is CASSGRAGQETQYF.

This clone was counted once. CDR3 protein: CASRGQTSNTGELFF. The CDR3 region has the DNA TGTGCCAGTAGGGGACAGACCTCGAACACCGGGGAGCTGTTTTTT. The V and J genes are TRBV19 and TRBJ2-2; 7 nucleotides align to TRBD1. The germline V gene has CDR1 LNHDA and CDR2 SQIVND (reference sequence). The CDR3 runs 15 residues. Trimming cost V 6 bases and J 0 bases; bases outside gene matches: 4.

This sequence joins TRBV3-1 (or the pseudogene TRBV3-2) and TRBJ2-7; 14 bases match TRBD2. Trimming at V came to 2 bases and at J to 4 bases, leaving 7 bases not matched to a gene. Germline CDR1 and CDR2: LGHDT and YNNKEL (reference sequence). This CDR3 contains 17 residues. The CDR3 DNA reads TGTGCCAGCAGCCAACCGGGACTAGCGGGAGTCACGTACGAGCAGTACTTC. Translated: CASSQPGLAGVTYEQYF.

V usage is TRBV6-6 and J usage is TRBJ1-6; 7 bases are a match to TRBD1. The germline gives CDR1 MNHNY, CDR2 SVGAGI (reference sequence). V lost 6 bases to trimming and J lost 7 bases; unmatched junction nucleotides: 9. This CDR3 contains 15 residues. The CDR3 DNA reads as TGTGCCAGCAGCCCCGACAGGGTCGGAAATTCACCCCTCCACTTT. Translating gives CASSPDRVGNSPLHF.

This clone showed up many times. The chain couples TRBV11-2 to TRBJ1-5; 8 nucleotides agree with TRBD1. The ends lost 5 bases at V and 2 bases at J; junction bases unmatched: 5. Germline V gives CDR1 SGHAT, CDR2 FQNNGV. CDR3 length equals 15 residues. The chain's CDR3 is CASSPGQGGNQPQHF. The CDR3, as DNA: TGTGCCAGCAGCCCTGGACAGGGAGGCAATCAGCCCCAGCATTTT.